The 31 T cell receptor beta chains given below trace back to one sample, sequenced in a study of regulatory T cells in long-lasting Graves disease. Arm-PCR of CDR3 regions and iRepertoire HTBI primers were used to build TCR beta libraries. TCRdb fed the multiplex PCR reads into MiXCR, producing one record per CDR3 protein. The sample lists hundreds of thousands of distinct CDR3 sequences; around 20% were seen once. Sample time point: persistent/refractory GD, antithyroid drugs over 5 years with positive TRAb. PBMC RNA was the source of the TCR library. The starting material was peripheral blood mononuclear cells (PBMCs), obtained when the disease was refractory, from a patient treated with antithyroid drugs. The source is a female donor with Graves disease.

This chain joins TRBV20-1 and TRBJ1-1; D is possibly TRBD1 (6 bases). Trimming cost V 5 bases and J 0 bases, with 10 bases left between them. Germline CDR1 reads DFQATT; CDR2 reads SNEGSKA (reference sequence). The CDR3 covers 13 residues. The CDR3 DNA reads as TGCAGTGCTCCAGGGACACTGAACACTGAAGCTTTCTTT. It specifies CSAPGTLNTEAFF.

In this sample, this clonotype turned up many times. The chain recombines TRBV7-2 with TRBJ2-7; TRBD2 aligns across 7 bases. With V trimmed by 5 bases and J by 0 bases, 10 bases remained unmatched. The CDR3 runs 16 residues. Looked up from germline, CDR1 is SGHTA and CDR2 is FQGNSA. DNA of the CDR3: TGTGCCAGCAGCCCAAGGAGCGGGGCGAGCTCCTACGAGCAGTACTTC. Its translation is CASSPRSGASSYEQYF. Looking up the rest from reference TRBV7-2 and TRBJ2-7 gives the full variable domain: GAGVSQSPSNKVTEKGKDVELRCDPISGHTALYWYRQSLGQGLEFLIYFQGNSAPDKSGLPSDRFSAERTGGSVSTLTIQRTQQEDSAVYLCASSPRSGASSYEQYFGPGTRLTVT.

This clonotype was counted at least ten times. This chain joins TRBV7-2 and TRBJ1-2; D not certain. The CDR3 has 13 residues. V was shortened by 1 base and J by 3 bases, with 6 bases between the two germline ends. The germline V gene has CDR1 SGHTA and CDR2 FQGNSA. The CDR3 DNA follows: TGTGCCAGCAGCTTAGTCCAGGACTATGGCTACACCTTC. Translation gives CASSLVQDYGYTF.

At least ten counts were recorded for this clonotype. The chain uses TRBV12-3 or TRBV12-4 and TRBJ1-2; D unresolved. CDR3 size: 13 residues. V gave up 6 bases and J gave up 4 bases, with 12 bases separating them. The CDR3 sequence: CASSQWRSYGYTF. The CDR3 bases are TGTGCCAGCAGCCAGTGGCGGTCCTATGGCTACACCTTC.

The chain joins TRBV18 to TRBJ2-7; no clear D gene. Germline CDR1 reads KGHSH; CDR2 reads LQKENI. V lost 6 bases and J 7 bases, leaving 16 bases between the germline ends. The CDR3 is 13 residues long. The CDR3 loop is CASSSPVSWEQYF. Here the CDR3 DNA reads TGTGCCAGCTCCTCCCCGGTTTCGTGGGAGCAGTACTTC.

This clonotype was detected ten times or more. The rearrangement links TRBV6-2 or TRBV6-3 to TRBJ1-2; 7 bases are shared with TRBD1. V was clipped by 2 bases and J by 2 bases; unmatched bases: 5. The CDR3 is 15 amino acids. CDR1 is MNHEY and CDR2 is SVGEGT in the germline V gene. CDR3 sequence (DNA): TGTGCCAGCAGTTACAGACAGGGACCGAACTATGGCTACACCTTC. Residues: CASSYRQGPNYGYTF.

The chain recombines TRBV15 with TRBJ1-5, with TRBD1 matching 9 bases. The germline gives CDR1 LNHNV, CDR2 YYDKDF (reference sequence). The CDR3 has 16 residues. Trimming removed 4 bases from V and 2 bases from J; junction bases left unmatched: 6. This CDR3 reads CATSTGTGMGNQPQHF. The CDR3 DNA sequence: TGTGCCACCAGCACTGGGACAGGGATGGGCAATCAGCCCCAGCATTTT.

This chain connects TRBV19 to TRBJ2-2, with 13 nucleotides matching TRBD2. The CDR3 sequence is 20 residues long. Germline lookup yields CDR1 LNHDA and CDR2 SQIVND (reference sequence). The V and J ends lost 1 base and 4 bases, in that order; junction bases with no gene match: 12. The CDR3 bases are TGTGCCAGTAGTATAGTGTGGACTAGCGGGAGATTGGCGGGCACCGGGGAGCTGTTTTTT. This codes for CASSIVWTSGRLAGTGELFF.

This clonotype showed up just a few times. The rearrangement joins TRBV25-1 to TRBJ1-2, with D perhaps TRBD1 (5 bases). Germline loops: CDR1 MGHDK, CDR2 SYGVNS. The CDR3 is 12 residues long. Trimming stripped 4 bases from V and 7 bases from J, with 10 bases between. CDR3 region: CASSAQGSGYTF. The CDR3 region has the DNA TGTGCCAGCAGTGCCCAGGGTTCTGGCTACACCTTC.

This clonotype was counted between two and nine times. The chain has TRBV7-9 and TRBJ2-5; D may be TRBD2 (5 bases). The CDR3 consists of 15 residues. The V gene's germline CDR1 is SEHNR and CDR2 FQNEAQ (reference sequence). Deletions cut 3 bases from V and 1 base from J, with 12 bases between. The chain's CDR3 is CASSFDLARQETQYF. DNA for the CDR3: TGTGCCAGCAGCTTCGACTTAGCGCGCCAAGAGACCCAGTACTTC.

The rearrangement links TRBV18 to TRBJ2-2; D ambiguous. Germline V lookup: CDR1 KGHSH, CDR2 LQKENI. V gave up 3 bases and J gave up 1 base, with 18 bases separating them. This CDR3 spans 18 amino acids. Here the CDR3 reads CASSPASITEQNTGELFF. As DNA, the CDR3 is TGTGCCAGCTCACCGGCGTCGATTACGGAGCAGAACACCGGGGAGCTGTTTTTT.

The V call is TRBV20-1, the J call TRBJ2-7, with 11 positions matching TRBD2. Germline V gene sequence: CDR1 DFQATT, CDR2 SNEGSKA (reference sequence). The CDR3 length is 12 residues. Here the CDR3 DNA reads TGCAGCATAGCGGGAGGGCCGGTAGAGCAGTACTTC. Amino acids: CSIAGGPVEQYF.

This clonotype has only a few counts. This chain joins TRBV10-3 and TRBJ1-5; 7 nucleotides align to TRBD1. CDR1 is ENHRY, CDR2 SYGVKD, per germline. This CDR3 contains 13 residues. V was clipped by 10 bases and J by 6 bases; unmatched bases: 9. The CDR3 loop is CATGDRNIQPQHF. The CDR3 nucleotides are TGTGCCACCGGGGACAGAAATATTCAGCCCCAGCATTTT.

The chain carries TRBV29-1 and TRBJ1-2, with D tentatively TRBD1 (6 bases). CDR1 SQVTM and CDR2 ANQGSEA come from the germline V gene. There are 12 residues in the CDR3. V lost 8 bases, J lost 7 bases, and 17 bases lay in between. Written as DNA, the CDR3 is TGCAGCCTGAAAAGGGGGGATGGTGGCTACACCTTC. Its protein is CSLKRGDGGYTF.

The chain joins TRBV15 to TRBJ1-2; D gene ambiguous. Germline CDR1 LNHNV, CDR2 YYDKDF (reference sequence). CDR3 length equals 13 residues. The germline V and J ends were trimmed by 0 bases and 4 bases, with 6 bases remaining between them. The chain's CDR3 is CATSREPAYGYTF. The DNA of the CDR3 is TGTGCCACCAGCAGAGAACCAGCCTATGGCTACACCTTC.

This clonotype was seen at least ten times. J is TRBJ1-2 and V is TRBV30; 9 bases match TRBD1. The ends lost 2 bases at V and 3 bases at J; junction bases unmatched: 7. CDR1 is GTSNPN, CDR2 SVGIG, per germline (reference sequence). This CDR3 contains 15 residues. CDR3 in amino acids: CAWSPGTGIDYGYTF. The CDR3 DNA sequence: TGTGCCTGGAGTCCCGGGACAGGGATTGACTATGGCTACACCTTC.

The chain has TRBV7-9 and TRBJ1-2; no reliable D call. Per germline, CDR1 SEHNR and CDR2 FQNEAQ (reference sequence). This CDR3 comprises 13 residues. Trimming pared 5 bases from V and 6 bases from J, leaving 13 bases between. CDR3 nucleotide sequence: TGTGCCAGCAGCCTCAGCAATGTAGATGGCTACACCTTC. Its protein product is CASSLSNVDGYTF.

The sample holds a few counts of this clonotype. The rearrangement links TRBV10-3 to TRBJ2-6; TRBD2 agrees at 9 bases. CDR1 is ENHRY and CDR2 is SYGVKD in the germline V gene. The CDR3 runs to 20 residues. V dropped 0 bases and J dropped 0; count of bases not matched to a gene: 9. This chain's CDR3 is CAISESSGRASPSGANVLTF. DNA for the CDR3: TGTGCCATCAGTGAGTCTAGCGGGAGAGCGTCCCCCTCTGGGGCCAACGTCCTGACTTTC.

This chain connects TRBV7-3 to TRBJ2-4; 9 bases line up with TRBD1. CDR1 is SGHTA, CDR2 FQGTGA, per germline. The CDR3 covers 17 residues. V gave up 6 bases and J gave up 15 bases; unmatched junction bases: 24. The CDR3 region has the DNA TGTGCCAGCAGTTTACTCAGGGACAGGGAGGCTGTTGGAGTCGGGTACTTC. Translating gives CASSLLRDREAVGVGYF. Full variable domain (outside the CDR3, taken from reference TRBV7-3 and TRBJ2-4): GAGVSQTPSNKVTEKGKYVELRCDPISGHTALYWYRQSLGQGPEFLIYFQGTGAADDSGLPNDRFFAVRPEGSVSTLKIQRTERGDSAVYLCASSLLRDREAVGVGYFGAGTRLSVL.

CDR3 sequence (DNA): TGTGCCAGCAGCCCCGGGACCGGGGACTACACCTTC. The encoded protein is CASSPGTGDYTF. The V gene is TRBV7-9, the J gene TRBJ1-2; a weak D match, TRBD1 (5 bases). V shed 5 bases and J shed 10 bases, with 14 bases lying between them. In germline, CDR1 is SEHNR, CDR2 FQNEAQ (reference sequence). This CDR3 has 12 amino acids. Using reference TRBV7-9 and TRBJ1-2 for the parts outside the CDR3, the full variable domain is DTGVSQNPRHKITKRGQNVTFRCDPISEHNRLYWYRQTLGQGPEFLTYFQNEAQLEKSRLLSDRFSAERPKGSFSTLEIQRTEQGDSAMYLCASSPGTGDYTFGSGTRLTVV.

The chain is built from TRBV7-2 and TRBJ2-7, with D tentatively TRBD2 (6 bases). This CDR3 contains 12 residues. Germline CDR1 and CDR2: SGHTA and FQGNSA. V was clipped by 1 base and J by 10 bases, with 11 bases between them. CDR3 nucleotides: TGTGCCAGCAGCTTAGACGGGGGAGTCCAGTACTTC. Its translation is CASSLDGGVQYF.

CDR3 in DNA: TGTGCCAGCAGTTTGCGCACTATCGGGACAGGGTCCTACAATGAGCAGTTCTTC. Translation: CASSLRTIGTGSYNEQFF. The chain carries TRBV27 and TRBJ2-1, with 9 bases aligning to TRBD1. There are 18 residues in the CDR3. V shed 3 bases and J 1 base; nucleotides not matched to a gene: 10. The germline CDR1 and CDR2 sequences are MNHEY and SMNVEV (reference sequence).

This chain links TRBV5-6 with TRBJ2-2; TRBD2 matches at 7 bases. The CDR3 has 15 residues. The V and J ends lost 4 bases and 6 bases, in that order; junction bases with no gene match: 9. CDR1 is SGHDT and CDR2 is YYEEEE in the germline V gene. CDR3 coding DNA: TGTGCCAGCAGCGGGCGGGACTACGGTCCCGGGGAGCTGTTTTTT. It specifies CASSGRDYGPGELFF.

This clonotype was recorded a few times. This chain connects TRBV18 to TRBJ2-1, with 10 bases identical to TRBD2. The germline gives CDR1 KGHSH, CDR2 LQKENI. With 2 bases clipped from V and 4 bases from J, the junction kept 5 bases outside the gene matches. The CDR3 runs 16 residues. The CDR3 nucleotides are TGTGCCAGCTCACCAAGGACTAGCGGTTATTACAATGAGCAGTTCTTC. This gives the protein CASSPRTSGYYNEQFF.

This clonotype was detected many times. This chain joins TRBV6-1 and TRBJ2-5; TRBD1 might be the D (5 bases). This CDR3 comprises 14 residues. The V gene lost 6 bases and the J gene lost 1 base, with 12 bases spanning the gap. The germline CDR1 and CDR2 sequences are MNHNS and SASEGT. In DNA form, the CDR3 reads TGTGCCAGCAGATGGACAAGCCTCCAAGAGACCCAGTACTTC. It specifies CASRWTSLQETQYF.

The table lists this clonotype with a few counts. The chain combines TRBV30 with TRBJ2-1; D unresolved. Germline lookup yields CDR1 GTSNPN and CDR2 SVGIG (reference sequence). V was clipped by 4 bases and J by 5 bases, with 15 bases between them. This CDR3 region has 14 residues. DNA for the CDR3: TGTGCCTGGATTGCAGGTCGCTGGGACAATGAGCAGTTCTTC. This codes for CAWIAGRWDNEQFF.

For this clonotype: This may arise from a read error, as a much more abundant clone is one base away. Here the CDR3 DNA reads TGCAGTGCTAGACTCGTAGACCCCGAGCAGTACTTC. It encodes CSARLVDPEQYF. This chain joins TRBV20-1 and TRBJ2-7, with D hard to call. Per the germline V gene, CDR1 is DFQATT and CDR2 is SNEGSKA (reference sequence). V was shortened by 2 bases and J by 6 bases, with 11 bases between the two germline ends. This CDR3 contains 12 residues.

This rearrangement joins TRBV28 to TRBJ2-4; D gene uncertain. The J call may be incorrect, as the DNA end agrees better with TRBJ2-5. The CDR3 is 14 residues long. Germline CDR1 is MDHEN and CDR2 is SYDVKM. CDR3 sequence: CASRPSLVGETQYF. In nucleotides, the CDR3 is TGTGCCAGCCGTCCCAGTTTGGTCGGGGAGACCCAGTACTTC.

As regards this clonotype: A clone one base away is much larger, so this may be a read error. This chain links TRBV6-1 with TRBJ2-7; no reliable D call. The V gene's germline CDR1 is MNHNS and CDR2 SASEGT. This CDR3 has 16 amino acids. The ends were cut back, 7 bases at V and 4 bases at J, with 23 bases in the middle. In DNA form, the CDR3 reads TGTGCCAGCAATTCCCCATCCGACTTCCCCATATACGAGCAGTACTTC. Protein product: CASNSPSDFPIYEQYF.

This chain links TRBV6-1 with TRBJ1-2; possible D gene TRBD1, 6 bases. Trimming left V 6 bases short and J 4 bases short, with 18 bases between. The CDR3 sequence is 15 residues long. Per germline, CDR1 MNHNS and CDR2 SASEGT. The CDR3 spells CASRLTGGNSYGYTF. The CDR3 bases are TGTGCCAGCAGATTGACAGGCGGTAACAGCTATGGCTACACCTTC.

The chain uses TRBV5-1 and TRBJ2-3; D tentatively reads TRBD1 or TRBD2 (5 bases each). Looked up from germline, CDR1 is SGHRS and CDR2 is YFSETQ. The germline V and J ends were trimmed by 5 bases and 3 bases, with 13 bases remaining between them. This CDR3 comprises 14 residues. For the CDR3, the DNA is TGCGCCAGCAGTCCGGTGGGGGAGACAGATACGCAGTATTTT. Translating it yields CASSPVGETDTQYF.